This TCR beta chain was sequenced during a study of blood T cell repertoires in COVID-19. Produced via immunoSEQ multiplex PCR; TCRdb's table is partial and in-frame only. The data hold under 150,000 clones, with roughly 84% observed a single time. Trimming left V 4 bases short and J 6 bases short, with 16 bases between. CDR1 and CDR2 from the germline V gene are SGHTS and YDEGEE. The CDR3 loop spans 14 amino acids. The sample taken for sequencing was PBMCs or T cells enriched from blood (not recorded which). This receptor was identified in a man aged 40-49 years with acute COVID-19. The chain uses TRBV5-8 and TRBJ1-1; possibly TRBD1 for D (5 bases). The chain's CDR3 is CASSPGGGRAEAFF. Here the CDR3 DNA reads TGTGCCAGCAGCCCGGGGGGGGGTAGGGCTGAAGCTTTCTTT.